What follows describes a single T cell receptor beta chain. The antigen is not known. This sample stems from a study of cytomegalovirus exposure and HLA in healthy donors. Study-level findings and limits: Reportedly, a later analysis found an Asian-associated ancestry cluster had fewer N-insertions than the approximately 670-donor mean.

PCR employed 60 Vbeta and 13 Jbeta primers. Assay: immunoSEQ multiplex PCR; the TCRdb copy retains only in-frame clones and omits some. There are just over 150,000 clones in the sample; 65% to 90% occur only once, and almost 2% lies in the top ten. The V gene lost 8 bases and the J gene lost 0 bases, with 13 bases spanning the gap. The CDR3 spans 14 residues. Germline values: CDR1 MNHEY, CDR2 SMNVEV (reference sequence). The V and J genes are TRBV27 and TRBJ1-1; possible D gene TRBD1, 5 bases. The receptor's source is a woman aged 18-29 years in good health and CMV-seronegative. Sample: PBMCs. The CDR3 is CASGKGNMNTEAFF. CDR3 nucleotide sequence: TGTGCCAGCGGGAAGGGGAATATGAACACTGAAGCTTTCTTT.